This T cell receptor beta chain stems from a study of blood T cells in healthy people across ages. A remark on this clonotype: Its antigen is unknown.

Whole-study findings and limits: Naive T cell percentage showed a strong correlation with the diversity of TCR beta.

V gave up 8 bases and J gave up 7 bases, with 11 bases separating them. The germline gives CDR1 ENHRY, CDR2 SYGVKD. The length of the CDR3 is 11 residues. Next came a second PCR, run for about 7 to 11 cycles, which used a sample-barcoded 5' primer along with a J-beta primer mix. One entry per CDR3 protein results from TCRdb running MiXCR on the 5' RACE reads. In the table there are over 600,000 distinct CDR3 sequences, 56% of which are singletons. The sequence was obtained from a man aged 35 to 55 in good health. Material: blood. This chain connects TRBV10-3 to TRBJ1-1, with no clear D. The chain's CDR3 is CAILGEGEAFF. CDR3 coding DNA: TGTGCCATCCTCGGGGAGGGTGAAGCTTTCTTT.